This TCR beta chain was identified during a study of tumor-infiltrating lymphocytes in oesophageal squamous cell carcinoma. Each CDR3 protein is one row after TCRdb ran MiXCR on the PCR reads. The sample shows approximately 11,000 distinct CDR3 sequences, roughly 60% of them seen only once. The CDR3 runs 15 residues. The germline CDR1 and CDR2 sequences are SGHTA and FQGNSA. This sequence joins TRBV7-2 and TRBJ2-1; 9 bases are a match to TRBD2. The DNA end is a closer match to TRBJ2-7, so the J assignment may be wrong. This sequence was found in a male donor with esophageal squamous cell carcinoma. The sequenced sample consisted of esophageal tumor tissue. This CDR3 is CASSSRTSVSYEQYF. Here the CDR3 DNA reads TGTGCCAGCAGCTCTCGGACTAGCGTGTCCTACGAGCAGTACTTC.